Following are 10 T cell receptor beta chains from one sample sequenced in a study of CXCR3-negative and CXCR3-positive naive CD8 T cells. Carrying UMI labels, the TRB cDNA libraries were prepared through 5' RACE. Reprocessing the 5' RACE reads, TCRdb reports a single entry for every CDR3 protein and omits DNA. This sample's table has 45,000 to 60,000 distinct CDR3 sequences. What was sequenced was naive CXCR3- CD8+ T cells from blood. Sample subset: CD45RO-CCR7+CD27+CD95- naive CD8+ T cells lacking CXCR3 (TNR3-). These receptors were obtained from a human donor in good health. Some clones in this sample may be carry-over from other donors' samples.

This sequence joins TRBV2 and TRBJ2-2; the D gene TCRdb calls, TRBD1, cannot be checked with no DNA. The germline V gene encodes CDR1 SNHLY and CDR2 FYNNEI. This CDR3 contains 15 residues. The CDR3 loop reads CASSDGQGATGELFF.

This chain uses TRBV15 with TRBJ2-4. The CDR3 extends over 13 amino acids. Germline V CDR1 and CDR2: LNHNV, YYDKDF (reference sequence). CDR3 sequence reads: CATSRTDGNIQYF.

The CDR3 sequence: CGWALTSGVEQFF. The chain has TRBV29-1 and TRBJ2-1; TCRdb selects TRBD2, and the lack of DNA leaves this call unchecked. CDR1 is SQVTM, CDR2 ANQGSEA, per germline. This CDR3 has 13 residues.

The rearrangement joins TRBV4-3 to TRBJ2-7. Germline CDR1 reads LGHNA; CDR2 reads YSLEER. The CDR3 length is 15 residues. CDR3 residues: CASSQDLGLTYEQYF.

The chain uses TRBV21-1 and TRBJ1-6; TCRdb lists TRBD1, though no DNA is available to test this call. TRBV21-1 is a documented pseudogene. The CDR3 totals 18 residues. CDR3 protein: CASSKARRGQSYNSPLHF.

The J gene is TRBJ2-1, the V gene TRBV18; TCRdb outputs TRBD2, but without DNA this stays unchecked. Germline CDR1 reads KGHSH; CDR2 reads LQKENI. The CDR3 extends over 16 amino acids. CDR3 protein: CASSPYSRGNYNEQFF.

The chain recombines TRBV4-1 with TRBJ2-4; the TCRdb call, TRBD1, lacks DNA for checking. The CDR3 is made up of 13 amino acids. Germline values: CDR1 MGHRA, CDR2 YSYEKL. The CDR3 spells CASSQDSSDRAYF.

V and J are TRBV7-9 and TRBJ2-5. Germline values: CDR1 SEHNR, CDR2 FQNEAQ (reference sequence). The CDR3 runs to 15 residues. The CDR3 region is CASIGPRLGQETQYF. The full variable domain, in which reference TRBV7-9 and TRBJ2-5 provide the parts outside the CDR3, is DTGVSQNPRHKITKRGQNVTFRCDPISEHNRLYWYRQTLGQGPEFLTYFQNEAQLEKSRLLSDRFSAERPKGSFSTLEIQRTEQGDSAMYLCASIGPRLGQETQYFGPGTRLLVL.

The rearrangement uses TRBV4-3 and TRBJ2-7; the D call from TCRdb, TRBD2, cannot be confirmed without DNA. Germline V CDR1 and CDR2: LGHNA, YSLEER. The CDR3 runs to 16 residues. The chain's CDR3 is CASSQDLAGGPYEQYF.

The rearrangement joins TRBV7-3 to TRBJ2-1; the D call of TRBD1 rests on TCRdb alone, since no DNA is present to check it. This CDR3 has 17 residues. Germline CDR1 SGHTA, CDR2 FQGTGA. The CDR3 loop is CASSLNRAVGSYNEQFF.